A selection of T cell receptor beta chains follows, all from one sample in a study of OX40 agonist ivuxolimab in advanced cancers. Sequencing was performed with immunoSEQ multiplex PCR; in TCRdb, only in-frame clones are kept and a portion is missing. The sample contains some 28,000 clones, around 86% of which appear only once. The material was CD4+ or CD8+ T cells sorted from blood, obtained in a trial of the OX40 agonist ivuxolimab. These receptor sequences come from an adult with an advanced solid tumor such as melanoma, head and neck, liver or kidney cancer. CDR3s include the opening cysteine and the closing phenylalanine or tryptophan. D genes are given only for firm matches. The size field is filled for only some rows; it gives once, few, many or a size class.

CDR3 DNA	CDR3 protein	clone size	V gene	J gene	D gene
TGTGCCAGCAGCCCGGAGTATGGCTACACCTTC	CASSPEYGYTF	NA	TRBV5-5	TRBJ1-2	NA
TGTGCCAGCAGCTTAGACATCGGAAGGGGAGTACAGGATACGCAGTATTTT	CASSLDIGRGVQDTQYF	NA	TRBV11-2	TRBJ2-3	NA
TGTGCCAGCAGTTACTCCCCTGGACGGACCTCCTACGAGCAGTACTTC	CASSYSPGRTSYEQYF	once	TRBV6-5	TRBJ2-7	NA
TGCGCCAGCAGCCAAACAGAACTAGCGTGGGAAGAGACCCAGTACTTC	CASSQTELAWEETQYF	NA	TRBV4-1	TRBJ2-5	TRBD2
TGTGCCAGCAGCCTGGGACAGGGAAGCTCCTACGAGCAGTACTTC	CASSLGQGSSYEQYF	NA	TRBV5-6	TRBJ2-7	TRBD1
TGTGCCAGCAGCGTAGTTGAACACTATGGCTACACCTTC	CASSVVEHYGYTF	NA	TRBV9	TRBJ1-2	NA
TGCGCCAGCAGCCATGGGACAGGGGTTCCCGAGCAGTACTTC	CASSHGTGVPEQYF	NA	TRBV5-1	TRBJ2-7	TRBD1
TGTGCCAGCAGGGACGGACAGTATAGCAATCAGCCCCAGCATTTT	CASRDGQYSNQPQHF	NA	TRBV6-5	TRBJ1-5	NA
TGTGCCAGTAGTGGGGTATCCGGGGAGCTGTTTTTT	CASSGVSGELFF	NA	TRBV9	TRBJ2-2	NA
TGTGCCAGCAGCCCTCGGACAGGTTCTAACTATGGCTACACCTTC	CASSPRTGSNYGYTF	NA	TRBV9	TRBJ1-2	TRBD1
TGTGCCAGCGTAGAACAGGGGGCGTCCTACGAGCAGTACTTC	CASVEQGASYEQYF	NA	TRBV2	TRBJ2-7	TRBD1
TGTGCCAGCACCTCTCCCCCCAGCGGGGGGTACGAGCAGTACTTC	CASTSPPSGGYEQYF	NA	TRBV6-5	TRBJ2-7	TRBD2
TGTGCCAGCAGCTTACACCAGGGTCCAAGCTACGAGCAGTACTTC	CASSLHQGPSYEQYF	NA	TRBV7-8	TRBJ2-7	NA
TGCGCCAGCACCATTATAACCGGGACAGGGATTACCTACGAGCAGTACTTC	CASTIITGTGITYEQYF	NA	TRBV5-1	TRBJ2-7	TRBD1
TGCGCCAGCAGCTTAACTAGCGGGGGCACCTACAATGAGCAGTTCTTC	CASSLTSGGTYNEQFF	NA	TRBV5-1	TRBJ2-1	TRBD2
TGTGCCAGCAGTTTGGAACGGAATGAAAAACTGTTTTTT	CASSLERNEKLFF	NA	TRBV27	TRBJ1-4	NA
TGTGCCAGTAGTATAGGAAGCGGGGCTGACTACGAGCAGTACTTC	CASSIGSGADYEQYF	NA	TRBV19	TRBJ2-7	TRBD2
TGTGCCAGTAGTACTACGCGGAACACTGAAGCTTTCTTT	CASSTTRNTEAFF	few	TRBV19	TRBJ1-1	NA
TGTGCCAGCAGCGTAAGGCCAGCGGGAAACCAAGAGACCCAGTACTTC	CASSVRPAGNQETQYF	NA	TRBV9	TRBJ2-5	TRBD2
TGTGCCAGCAGCCAGGACAGGCCACCGTGGTACTTC	CASSQDRPPWYF	once	TRBV6-6	TRBJ2-7	TRBD1
TGTGCCAGCAGCTTAGCGGGGACAGCCTACGAGCAGTACTTC	CASSLAGTAYEQYF	few	TRBV7-6	TRBJ2-7	TRBD1
TGTGCCAGTAGTCACCCAGGGACAGGGCGCTACGAGCAGTACTTC	CASSHPGTGRYEQYF	NA	TRBV19	TRBJ2-7	TRBD1
TGTGCCAGCAGTGGTGTAGACTCCTACAATGAGCAGTTCTTC	CASSGVDSYNEQFF	NA	TRBV6-4	TRBJ2-1	NA
TGCGCCAGCAGCTTAGGGACAGAGAATCAGCCCCAGCATTTT	CASSLGTENQPQHF	NA	TRBV5-1	TRBJ1-5	TRBD1
TGTGCCAGCCAGGGGGCTGGTCAGCCCCAGCATTTT	CASQGAGQPQHF	NA	TRBV6-5	TRBJ1-5	TRBD1
TGCGCCAGCAGTGCCTTGCGGACAGGGGCCCTTCTAACGCAGTATTTT	CASSALRTGALLTQYF	NA	TRBV10-1	TRBJ2-3	TRBD1
TGTGTCAGCAGCCAGGGTCCTGAAGCTTTCTTT	CVSSQGPEAFF	NA	TRBV5-6	TRBJ1-1	NA
TGTGCCAGCAGACCTTACACTAGCGGGGGATCCTACGAGCAGTACTTC	CASRPYTSGGSYEQYF	NA	TRBV27	TRBJ2-7	TRBD2
TGTGCCAGCAGTTCCTGGACAGGGACAATTTCCGACTACGAGCAGTACTTC	CASSSWTGTISDYEQYF	NA	TRBV27	TRBJ2-7	TRBD1
TGTGCCAGCAGGGGCCCAGGCCTGAACACTGAAGCTTTCTTT	CASRGPGLNTEAFF	NA	TRBV6-1	TRBJ1-1	NA
TGTGCCAGCAGCTTGGGGGCACGGGCAGGTAGTTTGGACACTGAAGCTTTCTTT	CASSLGARAGSLDTEAFF	NA	TRBV5-8	TRBJ1-1	NA
TGTGCCAGCAGCACCCTGGCGGGAGTTCGGGAGACCCAGTACTTC	CASSTLAGVRETQYF	NA	TRBV27	TRBJ2-5	TRBD2
TGTGCCAGCAGCCACCCATCGGGTCCCACGGACGAGCAGTACTTC	CASSHPSGPTDEQYF	few	TRBV4-2	TRBJ2-7	NA
TGTGCCATCGGGCCAGACACAGATACGCAGTATTTT	CAIGPDTDTQYF	NA	TRBV10-3	TRBJ2-3	NA
TGTGCCAGCAGTTTAACCCGGGGGAATTTGGAGACCCAGTACTTC	CASSLTRGNLETQYF	NA	TRBV6-6	TRBJ2-5	NA
TGTGCCAGCAGCGTAGCGGGGGGACAAGAGCAGTTCTTC	CASSVAGGQEQFF	NA	TRBV9	TRBJ2-1	NA
TGTGCCAGCAGCTTAGGCCTCAGTAAGGACGAGCAGTACTTC	CASSLGLSKDEQYF	NA	TRBV13	TRBJ2-7	NA
TGTGCCAGCAGCCAAGGGGGAGGGGGAGCGGGTAATCAGCCCCAGCATTTT	CASSQGGGGAGNQPQHF	NA	TRBV4-2	TRBJ1-5	NA
TGTGCCAGCAGTAGGGGGCAAAACACCGGGGAGCTGTTTTTT	CASSRGQNTGELFF	NA	TRBV7-7	TRBJ2-2	TRBD1
TGTGCCATCAGCCGGGGTAGCGGGGGTTACAATGAGCAGTTCTTC	CAISRGSGGYNEQFF	NA	TRBV10-3	TRBJ2-1	TRBD2
TGTGCCAGCAGCGTTAGAGGGCAGCCCGACATGAGCTCCTACAATGAGCAGTTCTTC	CASSVRGQPDMSSYNEQFF	NA	TRBV7-9	TRBJ2-1	NA
TGTGCCAGCAGCGGTGAGGGGGCTGGCAATCAGCCCCAGCATTTT	CASSGEGAGNQPQHF	once	TRBV7-8	TRBJ1-5	TRBD1
TGCGCCAGCAGCTTGGTATCGGGGTCTAGGACTGAAGCTTTCTTT	CASSLVSGSRTEAFF	NA	TRBV5-1	TRBJ1-1	NA
TGTGCCAGCAGCTTGGGCCGGGACGTCCAAGGCACGCAGTATTTT	CASSLGRDVQGTQYF	once	TRBV5-4	TRBJ2-3	NA
TGTGCCAGCAGCGGGGCGGGCGACACTGAAGCTTTCTTT	CASSGAGDTEAFF	NA	TRBV9	TRBJ1-1	NA
TGTGCCAGCACCCAAAAGGCAGGGGGCGGGGAGCTGTTTTTT	CASTQKAGGGELFF	NA	TRBV7-8	TRBJ2-2	TRBD1
TGTGCCAGCAGTGGTCGGCCGGCTGGGGGGGAGCTGTTTTTT	CASSGRPAGGELFF	NA	TRBV2	TRBJ2-2	NA
TGCGCCAGCAGCTTCGCCCCATCCCTCGAGCAGTACTTC	CASSFAPSLEQYF	once	TRBV5-1	TRBJ2-7	NA
TGTGCCAGCAGCCCTTCCCTGGGGGGAGAGAGCGACGAGCAGTACTTC	CASSPSLGGESDEQYF	NA	TRBV7-9	TRBJ2-7	NA
TGTGCCAGCAGTTACTCGCGAGGAGATCAGCCCCAGCATTTT	CASSYSRGDQPQHF	NA	TRBV6-5	TRBJ1-5	NA
TGTGCCAGCAGCTCTAGCGGGGGGGCGTGGTACAATGAGCAGTTCTTC	CASSSSGGAWYNEQFF	NA	TRBV11-2	TRBJ2-1	TRBD2
TGTGCCAGCTCACCCTCAGGGAAAGGAATGAACACTGAAGCTTTCTTT	CASSPSGKGMNTEAFF	few	TRBV18	TRBJ1-1	NA
TGCGCCAGCAGTCAAAGTCTGCAGACCCAGTACTTC	CASSQSLQTQYF	few	TRBV23-1	TRBJ2-5	NA